These T cell receptor beta chains were read from a single sample in a study of blood T cell repertoires in COVID-19. TCRdb's copy holds only in-frame clones and misses some; the assay was immunoSEQ multiplex PCR. Here the sample spans 150,000 to 200,000 clones, 80% to 90% being singletons. The sample consisted of peripheral blood. These receptors all come from a woman between 65 and 79 years old with COVID-19, enrolled during active disease. The CDR3 runs from the conserved cysteine through the conserved F or W. The D gene is left open where the match is weak. Part of the rows lack a size; the others show once, few, many or a class for expanded clones.

TRBJ1-1 TRBV29-1 - - TGCAGCGGGTGGAGGGGATCTGAAGCTTTCTTT CSGWRGSEAFF
TRBJ2-1 TRBV25-1 TRBD2 - TGTGCCAGCAGTGATAGCGGGAGCTACAATGAGCAGTTCTTC CASSDSGSYNEQFF
TRBJ2-5 TRBV25-1 TRBD1 - TGTGCCAGCAGTCTACCTCAGACAGGGCAAGAGACCCAGTACTTC CASSLPQTGQETQYF
TRBJ1-5 TRBV21-1 - - TGTGCCAGCAGCGGCCGGGACAGAGGAAATCAGCCCCAGCATTTT CASSGRDRGNQPQHF
TRBJ2-7 TRBV3-1/TRBV3-2 - - TGTGCCAGCAGCCAAGACCACAGACGACCTAACGCGCGCTACGAGCAGTACTTC CASSQDHRRPNARYEQYF
TRBJ2-2 TRBV5-5 TRBD1 few TGTGCCAGCAGCTTCGGGACAGCCACCGGGGAGCTGTTTTTT CASSFGTATGELFF
TRBJ2-3 TRBV12-2 - - TGTGCAAGTCGCTTAGTCTTGCGGCCTAGCACAGATACGCAGTATTTT CASRLVLRPSTDTQYF
TRBJ2-1 TRBV6-4 TRBD2 - TGTGCCAGCAGCGAGCGGGAGGGCCCCCGGGATGAGCAGTTCTTC CASSEREGPRDEQFF
TRBJ2-7 TRBV15 TRBD1 - TGTGCCACCAGCAGAGAACGGGACAGGACCTACGAGCAGTACTTC CATSRERDRTYEQYF
TRBJ2-7 TRBV6-5 - - TGTGCCAGCAGCGCTATGGAGGGCTCCTACGAGCAGTACTTC CASSAMEGSYEQYF
TRBJ1-2 TRBV9 TRBD1 - TGTGCCAGCAGCGACAGGGGCGAAAACTATGGCTACACCTTC CASSDRGENYGYTF
TRBJ2-7 TRBV13 TRBD2 - TGTGCCAGCAGCTTAATGGCGGGAGTGGTTAGAGGCGAGCAGTACTTC CASSLMAGVVRGEQYF
TRBJ1-4 TRBV28 TRBD1 - TGTGCCAGCAGTCCAGGGGGGAATAATGAAAAACTGTTTTTT CASSPGGNNEKLFF
TRBJ2-7 TRBV2 TRBD1 many TGTGCCAGCAGTGCATGGACAGGGACCTACGAGCAGTACTTC CASSAWTGTYEQYF
TRBJ2-4 TRBV7-6 TRBD2 - TGTGCCAGCAGCTTGGGAGCGGGAGTGTTGGGAAACATTCAGTACTTC CASSLGAGVLGNIQYF
TRBJ2-5 TRBV12-3/TRBV12-4 - - TGTGCCAGCAGTTTATCCCCCCTTCAGACCCAGTACTTC CASSLSPLQTQYF
TRBJ2-2 TRBV30 - - TGTGCCTGGAGTCCCGCTCCCCGTGGGGGGTACACCGGGGAGCTGTTTTTT CAWSPAPRGGYTGELFF
TRBJ1-2 TRBV4-1 TRBD1 - TGCGCCAGCAGCCACCGGGACAGGGCGCGTGACTATGGCTACACCTTC CASSHRDRARDYGYTF
TRBJ2-7 TRBV13 - - TGTGCCAGCAGCCCCAACCGGGACACAAATTCCTACGAGCAGTACTTC CASSPNRDTNSYEQYF
TRBJ1-2 TRBV28 TRBD1 - TGTGCCAGCATTTCCCTCGCGGACAGGTTCTATGGCTACACCTTC CASISLADRFYGYTF
TRBJ2-4 TRBV6-6 - - TGTGCCAGCAGTTACTCGAGGGAATGGGACATTCAGTACTTC CASSYSREWDIQYF
TRBJ1-2 TRBV10-3 - - TGTGCCATCAGTGAAGGTGCGGGTACGGATGGCTACACCTTC CAISEGAGTDGYTF
TRBJ2-3 TRBV18 TRBD1 - TGTGCCAGCTCAAATCGAAACAGGGGGCGCGGAAGCACAGATACGCAGTATTTT CASSNRNRGRGSTDTQYF
TRBJ2-2 TRBV5-1 - - TGCGCCAGCAGCTTAAGGGGGAGGAACACCGGGGAGCTGTTTTTT CASSLRGRNTGELFF
TRBJ1-6 TRBV28 - - TGTGCCAGCAGTCAAAGCTTCGACTATAATTCACCCCTCCACTTT CASSQSFDYNSPLHF
TRBJ1-2 TRBV15 TRBD1 - TGTGCCACCAGCAGAGGCCGGGACAGGGGGCTGAGCGGCTACACCTTC CATSRGRDRGLSGYTF
TRBJ2-2 TRBV7-7 TRBD2 once TGTGCTAGCAGCCGCCCTAGCGGTCTGAACACCGGGGAGCTGTTTTTT CASSRPSGLNTGELFF
TRBJ2-1 TRBV5-3 - - TGTGCCAGAAGCTTGGTTCTTTATGAGCAGTTCTTC CARSLVLYEQFF
TRBJ1-2 TRBV3-1/TRBV3-2 - - TGTGCCAGCAGCCAAGCCAGGGTGTCCGGCTACACCTTC CASSQARVSGYTF
TRBJ2-7 TRBV2 TRBD2 - TGTGCCAGCATCCCCCTAGCGGGAGTTGGTGAAGGATCCTACGAGCAGTACTTC CASIPLAGVGEGSYEQYF
TRBJ1-2 TRBV18 TRBD1 - TGTGCCAGCTCACCGCTACAGGGACAGGGAGATGGCTACACCTTC CASSPLQGQGDGYTF
TRBJ2-6 TRBV28 TRBD2 - TGTGCCAGCAGTTTAGACCCGCGGGGGGCCAACGTCCTGGCTTTC CASSLDPRGANVLAF
TRBJ2-7 TRBV7-8 TRBD1 once TGTGCCAGCAGCCCCCGGGACAGGGTAGGGGAGCAGTACTTC CASSPRDRVGEQYF
TRBJ2-3 TRBV12-3/TRBV12-4 TRBD2 - TGTGTCAGCAGTTTGGGCGGGAGTCAGTATTTT CVSSLGGSQYF
TRBJ2-7 TRBV18 TRBD2 - TGTGCCAGCTCACCGCCTAGCGGGAGTACGTACGAGCAGTACTTC CASSPPSGSTYEQYF
TRBJ2-7 TRBV19 TRBD2 - TGTGCCACCAGCCCGGGACTAGCGAACGGCGAGCAGTACTTC CATSPGLANGEQYF
TRBJ2-3 TRBV10-2 TRBD2 - TGCGCCAGCAGGCCCCAACTAGCGCAGGTTACGCAGTATTTT CASRPQLAQVTQYF
TRBJ2-7 TRBV7-3 - - TGTGCCAGCAGCTTAACTTTGGCAGGGGGGACCGAGCAGTACTTC CASSLTLAGGTEQYF
TRBJ1-4 TRBV7-4 - few TGTGCCAGCAGCTTAGATATCTACAGGGACAATGAAAAACTGTTTTTT CASSLDIYRDNEKLFF
TRBJ2-7 TRBV3-1/TRBV3-2 TRBD2 - TGTGCCAGCAGCCAAGGTCGGCTAGCGGGATTTACCTACGAGCAGTACTTC CASSQGRLAGFTYEQYF
TRBJ2-1 TRBV9 - - TGTGCCAGCAGCACACAGGGAAATAATGAGCAGTTCTTC CASSTQGNNEQFF